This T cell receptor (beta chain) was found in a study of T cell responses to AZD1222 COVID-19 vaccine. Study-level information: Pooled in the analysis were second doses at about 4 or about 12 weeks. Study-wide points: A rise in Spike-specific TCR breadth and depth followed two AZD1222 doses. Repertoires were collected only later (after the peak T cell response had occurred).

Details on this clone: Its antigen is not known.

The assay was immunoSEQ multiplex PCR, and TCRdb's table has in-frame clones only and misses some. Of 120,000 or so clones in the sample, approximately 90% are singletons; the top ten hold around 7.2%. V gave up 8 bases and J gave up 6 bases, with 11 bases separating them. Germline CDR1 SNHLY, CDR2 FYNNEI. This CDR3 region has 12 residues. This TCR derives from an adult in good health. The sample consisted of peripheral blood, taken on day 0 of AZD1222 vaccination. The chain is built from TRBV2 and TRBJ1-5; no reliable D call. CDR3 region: CASAGNVQPQHF. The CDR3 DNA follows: TGTGCCAGCGCGGGTAACGTTCAGCCCCAGCATTTT.